The 31 T cell receptor beta chains given below trace back to one sample, sequenced in a study of tumor and adjacent non-tumor tissue in lung cancer. Three rounds of nested PCR, following a modified ARM-PCR protocol, produced the TCRbeta library. TCRdb used MiXCR to reprocess the multiplex PCR reads, holding one entry per CDR3 protein. The sample lists 90,000 to 100,000 distinct CDR3 sequences, 80% seen once, with around 30% in the top ten. The template was RNA from unsorted bulk tissue. The normal lung tissue was taken more than 3 cm from the tumor edge. The specimen sequenced was distant non-tumor lung tissue. These TCRs come from a man aged 60 to 75 with small cell lung cancer.

For this clonotype: A read error may produce the germline difference seen at one junction end. The chain links TRBV11-1 to TRBJ2-1; 13 nucleotides agree with TRBD2. CDR1 and CDR2 from the germline V gene are SGHAT and FQDESV (reference sequence). There are 18 residues in the CDR3. CDR3 coding DNA: TGTGCCTGCAGCTCAGAATCGAGGACTAGCGGGAGTGGTAATGTGCGGTTCTTC. This gives the protein CACSSESRTSGSGNVRFF. Looking up the rest from reference TRBV11-1 and TRBJ2-1 gives the full variable domain: EAEVAQSPRYKITEKSQAVAFWCDPISGHATLYWYRQILGQGPELLVQFQDESVVDDSQLPKDRFSAERLKGVDSTLKIQPAELGDSAMYLCACSSESRTSGSGNVRFFGPGTRLTVL.

V and J are TRBV29-1 and TRBJ2-7; TRBD2 might be the D (6 bases). V was clipped by 4 bases and J by 4 bases, with 17 bases between them. Per the germline V gene, CDR1 is SQVTM and CDR2 is ANQGSEA. This CDR3 is 14 amino acids long. CDR3 in amino acids: CSVADGSAYYEQYF. In DNA, the CDR3 is TGCAGCGTTGCTGACGGGAGCGCCTATTACGAGCAGTACTTC.

The chain is built from TRBV5-4 and TRBJ2-2; a weak D match, TRBD2 (6 bases). V was shortened by 7 bases and J by 4 bases, with 20 bases between the two germline ends. This CDR3 comprises 16 residues. Per the germline V gene, CDR1 is SGHNT and CDR2 is YYREEE (reference sequence). The CDR3 here is CASLMTGRESTGELFF. In DNA, the CDR3 is TGTGCCAGCCTTATGACGGGACGGGAGAGCACCGGGGAGCTGTTTTTT.

As regards this clonotype: The CDR3 end shows no conserved phenylalanine or tryptophan, and so a read error is likely. The CDR3 DNA sequence: TGTGCCAGCAGCTTTGGAGGGCTAGTGGGAGCCGGCGAGCAGTACTCC. Protein: CASSFGGLVGAGEQYS. The chain has TRBV13 and TRBJ2-7; TRBD2 might be the D (6 bases). CDR3 length: 16 amino acids. The ends were cut back, 3 bases at V and 6 bases at J, with 21 bases in the middle. Germline CDR1 reads PRHDT; CDR2 reads FYEKMQ (reference sequence).

For this clonotype: A junction end diverges from the germline sequence, so it may reflect a read error. The chain employs TRBV29-1 and TRBJ2-2, with 7 bases matching TRBD2. The CDR3 is 15 residues long. Germline CDR1 is SQVTM and CDR2 is ANQGSEA. Here the CDR3 reads CSVVAGAANTGEPFF. The DNA of the CDR3 is TGCAGTGTTGTGGCGGGAGCCGCGAACACCGGGGAGCCGTTTTTT.

Note on this clonotype: The junction shows a germline mismatch at one end, possibly a read error. This rearrangement joins TRBV5-5 to TRBJ1-5, with D tentatively TRBD1 (6 bases). The CDR3 extends over 14 amino acids. The germline gives CDR1 SGHKS, CDR2 YYEKEE (reference sequence). Here the CDR3 reads CASSLVGGTQPQHF. The CDR3 nucleotides read TGTGCTAGCAGCTTGGTAGGGGGTACTCAGCCCCAGCATTTT.

Of note for this clonotype: At one boundary the junction diverges from the germline segment, which might be a read error. V usage is TRBV29-1 and J usage is TRBJ2-2, with D possibly TRBD2 on 5 matching bases. CDR1 is SQVTM and CDR2 is ANQGSEA in the germline V gene. The CDR3 is 15 amino acids. The CDR3 loop reads CSVGDTEENTGELFF. The CDR3 DNA follows: TGCAGCGTGGGCGACACGGAGGAGAACACAGGGGAGCTGTTTTTT.

Comments on this clonotype: Here the CDR3 omits its conserved ending phenylalanine or tryptophan, so a read error is the likely source. The DNA is left out, because the CDR3 cannot be placed on it with certainty; the CDR3 is given as TCRdb lists it. The chain is built from TRBV12-3 or TRBV12-4 and TRBJ2-7; the tabulated D call, TRBD1, remains unverified against the DNA. A total of 15 residues make up the CDR3, ends included. CDR3 amino acids: CASTPRDSAAQEQYS.

Notes on this clonotype: A junction boundary mismatches the germline segment, possibly from a read error. The chain joins TRBV11-3 to TRBJ2-2; D may match TRBD1 or TRBD2 (5 bases each). Germline CDR1 SGHNT, CDR2 YENEEA. The CDR3 length is 16 residues. The CDR3 region is CASSIDYRVDTGELFF. DNA of the CDR3: TGTGCCAGCAGCATAGACTATAGGGTGGACACTGGGGAGTTGTTTTTT.

The CDR3 DNA reads TGCAGTGCTAGGGGGACTAGCGGGGGAGACACCGGGGAGCTGTTTTTT. Translating gives CSARGTSGGDTGELFF. The chain couples TRBV20-1 to TRBJ2-2, with TRBD2 matching over 14 bases. The CDR3 is 16 amino acids. From germline, CDR1 is DFQATT and CDR2 SNEGSKA (reference sequence). V gave up 3 bases and J gave up 3 bases; unmatched junction bases: 3.

On this clonotype: The junction differs from germline at one of its ends, possibly a read error. The J gene is TRBJ1-2, the V gene TRBV6-5; D might be TRBD1 (6 bases). The germline V gene encodes CDR1 MNHEY and CDR2 SVGAGI. The CDR3 has 15 amino acids. CDR3 region: CASGLQTGTIYGYTF. The DNA of the CDR3 is TGTGCCAGCGGTCTGCAAACCGGGACAATCTATGGCTACACATTT.

The chain employs TRBV12-3 or TRBV12-4 and TRBJ1-1, with no clear D. V was shortened by 5 bases and J by 6 bases, with 16 bases between the two germline ends. This CDR3 is 14 amino acids long. This CDR3 reads CASSLRHLNAEAFF. The DNA for the CDR3 is TGTGCCAGCAGTCTGAGGCACCTAAACGCTGAAGCTTTCTTT.

This clonotype was recorded only once. An end of the junction does not agree with germline; a read error may underlie this. V is TRBV10-2 and J is TRBJ2-1; tentatively, D is TRBD1 (5 bases). Germline V gene sequence: CDR1 WSHSY, CDR2 SAAADI. This CDR3 spans 13 amino acids. CDR3: CASCETGQGEHLF. The CDR3, as DNA: TGTGCCAGCTGCGAGACTGGTCAGGGTGAGCATTTGTTC.

This clonotype was seen repeatedly, ten times or more. The chain couples TRBV12-3 or TRBV12-4 to TRBJ2-3, with D unclear. The CDR3 spans 14 residues. V was pared by 8 bases and J by 0 bases, with 12 bases between. The CDR3 bases are TGTGCCAGCTCGGAGAACTTTAGCACAGATACGCAGTATTTT. This encodes CASSENFSTDTQYF.

A remark on this clonotype: No conserved phenylalanine or tryptophan is present at the end of the CDR3, so a read error is the likely explanation. The V and J genes are TRBV10-3 and TRBJ2-2; a weak D match, TRBD2 (6 bases). Germline V gives CDR1 ENHRY, CDR2 SYGVKD. The length of the CDR3 is 14 residues. CDR3 nucleotide sequence: TGTGCCATCACCCCGGGAGTCAACACCGGGGTGCTGTTTTAT. It encodes CAITPGVNTGVLFY.

This clonotype came up once. One end of the junction fails to match germline, which may point to a read error. CDR3 sequence reads: CASSEPRGGRTEASF. CDR3 coding DNA: TGTGCCAGCAGTGAACCCCGTGGGGGGAGAACTGAAGCTTCCTTT. The V call is TRBV6-1, the J call TRBJ1-1; possibly TRBD1 for D (5 bases). The CDR3 consists of 15 residues. Germline assignment: CDR1 MNHNS and CDR2 SASEGT.

The V and J genes are TRBV28 and TRBJ2-5; the match to TRBD1 covers 8 bases. CDR3 size: 16 residues. Germline trimming cut 7 bases from V and 5 bases from J; bases unmatched to any gene: 15. Germline V gene sequence: CDR1 MDHEN, CDR2 SYDVKM. Written as DNA, the CDR3 is TGTGCCAGCAAGCCGGGACAGGAGGCCTTCGGGGAGACCCAGTACTTC. Its translation is CASKPGQEAFGETQYF.

The J gene is TRBJ2-1, the V gene TRBV29-1, with TRBD2 matching 8 bases. There are 15 residues in the CDR3. The junction had 11 bases not matched to a gene; V was cut back by 4 bases and J by 6 bases. The germline CDR1 and CDR2 sequences are SQVTM and ANQGSEA. For the CDR3, the DNA is TGCAGCGTTGCCAGAGGGACTAGGGGCCCCAATGAGCAGTTCTTC. Its protein product is CSVARGTRGPNEQFF.

This clonotype showed up many times. This chain connects TRBV13 to TRBJ2-6, with 7 positions matching TRBD1. V shed 2 bases, J shed 0 bases, and the junction held 4 bases outside the gene matches. The CDR3 runs 17 residues. CDR1 is PRHDT and CDR2 is FYEKMQ in the germline V gene (reference sequence). Here the CDR3 reads CASSLNRDSSGANVLTF. The DNA for the CDR3 is TGTGCCAGCAGCTTAAACCGGGACAGCTCTGGGGCCAACGTCCTGACTTTC.

V and J are TRBV6-1 and TRBJ2-1, with D maybe TRBD1 (5 bases). The CDR3 totals 16 residues. V dropped 5 bases and J dropped 10 bases, with 24 bases sitting between them. The germline V gene has CDR1 MNHNS and CDR2 SASEGT. CDR3: CASSKGVRQMMIEQFF. In DNA, the CDR3 is TGTGCCAGCAGTAAAGGGGTCAGACAAATGATGATCGAGCAGTTCTTC.

A few counts support this clonotype. The conserved phenylalanine or tryptophan normally closing the CDR3 is absent here, so this likely arose from a read error. The J gene is TRBJ2-7, the V gene TRBV4-1; D remains unclear. Germline-derived CDR1 and CDR2 are MGHRA and YSYEKL. This CDR3 is built from 13 residues. V dropped 6 bases and J dropped 3 bases, with 12 bases sitting between them. CDR3 DNA: TGCGCCAGCAGTTTGGACCGACTCTACGAGCAGTACCTC. It translates to CASSLDRLYEQYL.

This clonotype showed up just a few times. The chain joins TRBV20-1 to TRBJ2-7; TRBD1 is a possible D gene (5 bases). Germline lookup yields CDR1 DFQATT and CDR2 SNEGSKA (reference sequence). V dropped 5 bases and J dropped 4 bases, with 12 bases sitting between them. This CDR3 spans 12 amino acids. The CDR3 protein is CSAFDSSYEQYF. CDR3 in DNA: TGCAGTGCTTTCGACAGCTCTTACGAGCAGTACTTC.

Concerning this clonotype: An end of the junction does not agree with germline; a read error may underlie this. The V and J genes are TRBV6-5 and TRBJ2-1; the match to TRBD2 covers 11 bases. In germline, CDR1 is MNHEY, CDR2 SVGAGI. The CDR3 extends over 17 amino acids. CDR3: CACSYSVWGLADNEQFF. The CDR3 DNA is TGTGCCTGCAGTTACTCGGTGTGGGGACTAGCGGACAATGAGCAGTTCTTC.

In its sample, this clonotype was seen a few times. The chain has TRBV29-1 and TRBJ1-2; 9 bases are shared with TRBD1. The V and J ends lost 6 bases and 14 bases, in that order; junction bases with no gene match: 16. The CDR3 spans 13 residues. Germline V gene sequence: CDR1 SQVTM, CDR2 ANQGSEA. CDR3 bases: TGCAGCGTAAGGGACAGGGAGGGCTATGACTATACCTTC. Translated: CSVRDREGYDYTF. Combining the CDR3 with reference TRBV29-1 and TRBJ1-2 gives the whole variable domain SAVISQKPSRDICQRGTSLTIQCQVDSQVTMMFWYRQQPGQSLTLIATANQGSEATYESGFVIDKFPISRPNLTFSTLTVSNMSPEDSSIYLCSVRDREGYDYTFGSGTRLTVV.

Worth noting for this clonotype: This may come from a read error, since a much larger clone is one base off. The chain uses TRBV30 and TRBJ2-1, with unresolved D. Between the trimmed V and J ends, which lost 1 base and 4 bases, there was a span of 17 bases. This CDR3 has 16 amino acids. Germline CDR1 reads GTSNPN; CDR2 reads SVGIG (reference sequence). As DNA, the CDR3 is TGTGCCTGGAGTGATGGGCGGATTAGTATGTACAATGAGCAGTTCTTC. This sequence encodes CAWSDGRISMYNEQFF. The variable domain in full, completed from reference TRBV30 and TRBJ2-1, reads SQTIHQWPATLVQPVGSPLSLECTVEGTSNPNLYWYRQAAGRGLQLLFYSVGIGQISSEVPQNLSASRPQDRQFILSSKKLLLSDSGFYLCAWSDGRISMYNEQFFGPGTRLTVL.

Regarding this clonotype: This sequence may be a read error, since a much larger clone differs from it by one base. It is likely a read error, because the conserved phenylalanine at the end of the CDR3 is missing. The gene calls are TRBV12-3 or TRBV12-4 and TRBJ2-1; TRBD2 matches at 9 bases. The CDR3 loop spans 15 amino acids. V shed 6 bases, J shed 7 bases, and the junction held 10 bases outside the gene matches. The CDR3 here is CASRTGLAAGNEQFL. CDR3 DNA: TGTGCCAGCAGAACGGGACTAGCAGCAGGAAATGAGCAGTTCTTA.

As regards this clonotype: One junction end disagrees with the germline gene, perhaps due to a read error. The chain couples TRBV7-8 to TRBJ1-3, with TRBD1 as a possible D gene (5 bases). Germline CDR1 and CDR2: SGHVS and FQNEAQ. The CDR3 runs to 15 residues. The DNA for the CDR3 is TGTGCCAGCAGCCGTCCGAGGGGCTCTGGAAACAGCATATATTTT. It is translated as CASSRPRGSGNSIYF.

This clonotype has just one count. The chain is built from TRBV12-3 or TRBV12-4 and TRBJ2-2; D is unclear. Trimming took off 3 bases at V and 15 bases at J, with 23 bases between the two ends. This CDR3 region has 15 residues. The CDR3 is CASSFSGKDTGELFF. The CDR3 DNA is TGTGCCAGCAGTTTCTCTGGGAAAGACACCGGTGAGTTGTTTTTT.

The rearrangement links TRBV12-3 or TRBV12-4 to TRBJ2-1; D ambiguous. This CDR3 is built from 11 residues. Trimming stripped 9 bases from V and 12 bases from J, with 15 bases between. Here the CDR3 DNA reads TGTGCCAGTAGCCGGACCCATGCGCAGTTCTTC. It translates to CASSRTHAQFF.

This rearrangement joins TRBV6-2 or TRBV6-3 to TRBJ1-5; D remains unclear. The CDR3 contains 14 residues. The ends were cut back, 9 bases at V and 0 bases at J, with 12 bases in the middle. Germline loops: CDR1 MNHEY, CDR2 SVGEGT. The CDR3 loop reads CASSHVYSNQPQHF. The CDR3 DNA sequence: TGTGCCAGTAGTCACGTGTATAGCAATCAGCCCCAGCATTTT.

Notes on this clonotype: One end of the junction does not line up with germline, which may come from a read error. The chain has TRBV4-2 and TRBJ2-2; weak D call: TRBD2 (5 bases). This CDR3 spans 16 amino acids. Per the germline V gene, CDR1 is LGHNA and CDR2 is YNFKEQ. CDR3 protein: CASSQDLRANMGELFF. CDR3 nucleotide sequence: TGTGCCAGCAGCCAAGATCTGAGGGCCAACATGGGTGAGCTGTTCTTT.